The sequence of this TCR beta chain was determined in a study of blood T cell repertoires in COVID-19 (dated by TCRdb to 2020 to 2022). Context from the whole study: Samples covering the acute and convalescent phases of COVID-19 were provided by collaborators in the United States, Italy and Spain. The material from the prospective study consisted of cDNA or gDNA derived from T cells, B-cell-depleted T cells, or PBMCs. Subjects who had been exposed to COVID-19, were actively infected with it, or had recovered from it provided the deeply sampled blood TCRbeta repertoires that made up the dataset. The repertoires were released in a freely available public database intended as a resource for research on the immune response to SARS-CoV-2. Samples came from the ongoing ImmuneRACE study (first 160 participants) plus 1,254 subjects from 6 global collaborators. Sample metadata almost always included a de-identified subject ID, COVID-19 status, age in years and sex. Where available, HLA class I and class II types were obtained from metadata supplied by the sample provider rather than from assay-based typing.

In Seattle, one collaborating source enrolled patients while the infection was active and tracked those patients longitudinally over the course of disease. Whole blood was collected in K2EDTA tubes by collaborating institutions according to the institutions' own protocols. Collaborator samples were shipped for TCRbeta analysis as frozen whole blood, isolated PBMCs, or DNA extracted from either sample type. CDR3 length: 13 amino acids, cysteine to phenylalanine. CDR3 DNA only is kept here, 39 bases in frame from base 1. CDR1 and CDR2, per the germline V gene, are SGHVS and FQNEAQ. V sheds 1 base and J sheds 5 bases, leaving 6 bases between their ends. TCRbeta CDR3 regions were amplified from genomic DNA by means of the immunoSEQ Assay, a bias-controlled multiplex PCR. The original pipeline was this. The number of nucleated cells in each sample was estimated by amplification of reference gene primers within the assay. Sequence reads were collapsed and filtered to measure the absolute abundance of every unique TCRbeta CDR3 rearrangement. For each sample, productive Simpson clonality was calculated as the square root of Simpson's diversity index over productive rearrangements. Sourced from immuneACCESS, this table was stored by TCRdb with only in-frame sequences that have V and J called. A share of the clones is absent; for the studies checked, an unresolved V gene accounts for under half, and the remainder has no known explanation. The V and J calls and clone size were taken over from that table, and D and trimming were inferred from the DNA. The sample records over 200,000 clones, under 90% of which are singletons. About 7.8% of the sample belongs to the ten largest clones.

Concerning this clone: No antigen is known for it. No base qualities exist here, and no much larger clone lies one base off it.

What the research found in general, with its limitations: The amount of clinical and demographic metadata varied by source and participant and was provided uncurated.

The receptor chain draws on TRBV7-8 and TRBJ2-1; confidence is insufficient to name the D gene. Material: peripheral blood. The receptor was isolated from a woman of 80 years or more with COVID-19, enrolled during active disease. The nucleotides are TGTGCCAGCAGCTTAGAAGCCCACAATGAGCAGTTCTTC. It translates to CASSLEAHNEQFF.